The 18 T cell receptor beta chains reported below all come from one sample, sequenced in a study of T cell responses to AZD1222 COVID-19 vaccine. The table came from immunoSEQ multiplex PCR; TCRdb's copy has only in-frame clones and leaves some out. The sample consists of approximately 110,000 clones, about 92% of them appearing once. Sequenced here: peripheral blood, sampled on day 0 of AZD1222 vaccination. All receptors derive from an adult in good health.

The rearrangement links TRBV21-1 to TRBJ1-4. TRBV21-1 is termed a pseudogene. The CDR3 is 21 amino acids. Here the CDR3 DNA reads TGTGCCAGCAGCCCATCGCCGTTCGGGGGGAAGGGTGGGACAACTAATGAAAAACTGTTTTTT. Its protein is CASSPSPFGGKGGTTNEKLFF.

The rearrangement joins TRBV7-2 to TRBJ2-7; D is possibly TRBD1 or TRBD2 (5 bases each). This CDR3 spans 13 amino acids. Germline lookup yields CDR1 SGHTA and CDR2 FQGNSA. Between the trimmed V and J ends, which lost 10 bases and 2 bases, there was a span of 15 bases. The CDR3 spells CATRGDGTYEQYF. The CDR3 nucleotides read TGTGCCACCCGAGGGGACGGGACCTACGAGCAGTACTTC. Variable domain in full (rest from reference TRBV7-2 and TRBJ2-7): GAGVSQSPSNKVTEKGKDVELRCDPISGHTALYWYRQSLGQGLEFLIYFQGNSAPDKSGLPSDRFSAERTGGSVSTLTIQRTQQEDSAVYLCATRGDGTYEQYFGPGTRLTVT.

This chain connects TRBV7-2 to TRBJ1-5, with D possibly TRBD1 on 5 matching bases. V lost 1 base to trimming and J lost 7 bases, with 14 bases between them. The CDR3 contains 15 residues. Germline lookup yields CDR1 SGHTA and CDR2 FQGNSA. The CDR3 protein is CASSLVGQGGQPQHF. DNA for the CDR3: TGTGCCAGCAGCTTAGTGGGGCAGGGTGGGCAGCCCCAGCATTTT.

The chain carries TRBV2 and TRBJ1-4, with 11 bases fitting TRBD1. The CDR3 runs to 15 residues. V gave up 7 bases and J gave up 0 bases; unmatched junction bases: 1. Germline CDR1 reads SNHLY; CDR2 reads FYNNEI. The CDR3 nucleotides are TGTGCCAGCATGGGACAGGGGGCAACTAATGAAAAACTGTTTTTT. Its protein product is CASMGQGATNEKLFF.

The V and J genes are TRBV30 and TRBJ1-1; D is ambiguous. The V gene's germline CDR1 is GTSNPN and CDR2 SVGIG (reference sequence). The CDR3 has 12 amino acids. Trimming removed 3 bases at V and 6 bases at J, with 11 bases between. The DNA of the CDR3 is TGTGCCTGGAGGAAAGGGAGCGCTGAAGCTTTCTTT. Translated, it gives CAWRKGSAEAFF.

The gene calls are TRBV2 and TRBJ2-4, with D unresolved. The CDR3 loop spans 11 amino acids. Per germline, CDR1 SNHLY and CDR2 FYNNEI. Trimming pared 10 bases from V and 6 bases from J, leaving 10 bases between. The CDR3 protein is CATYKGNIQYF. In nucleotides, the CDR3 is TGTGCCACCTACAAAGGAAACATTCAGTACTTC.

The chain employs TRBV5-1 and TRBJ2-5; 10 bases map to TRBD2. With V trimmed by 4 bases and J by 1 base, 7 bases remained unmatched. Per germline, CDR1 SGHRS and CDR2 YFSETQ. The CDR3 is 16 residues long. The CDR3, as DNA: TGCGCCAGCAGCAGGAGCGGGAGGGCCACCCAAGAGACCCAGTACTTC. It translates to CASSRSGRATQETQYF.

The rearrangement links TRBV12-3 or TRBV12-4 to TRBJ2-7; D remains ambiguous. The CDR3 has 11 amino acids. Trimming stripped 6 bases from V and 2 bases from J, with 5 bases between. The CDR3 DNA follows: TGTGCCAGCAGCTTAACCTACGAGCAGTACTTC. This gives the protein CASSLTYEQYF.

This clone showed up just once. This chain uses TRBV6-1 with TRBJ2-2; D remains ambiguous. Germline CDR1 reads MNHNS; CDR2 reads SASEGT. V was pared by 2 bases and J by 2 bases, with 6 bases between. The CDR3 runs to 14 residues. The DNA for the CDR3 is TGTGCCAGCAGTGAATGGACCAACACCGGGGAGCTGTTTTTT. It is translated as CASSEWTNTGELFF.

The V call is TRBV10-3, the J call TRBJ2-7; 8 bases fit TRBD1. The germline gives CDR1 ENHRY, CDR2 SYGVKD. This CDR3 spans 15 amino acids. V trimming: 8 bases; J trimming: 2 bases; junction bases outside the gene matches: 11. CDR3 in amino acids: CAIGTGSMGTYEQYF. The CDR3 DNA sequence: TGTGCCATCGGGACAGGAAGTATGGGGACCTACGAGCAGTACTTC.

The V call is TRBV30, the J call TRBJ2-6, with D possibly called TRBD1 or TRBD2 (5 bases each). With 3 bases removed from V and 0 bases from J, the gap between germline ends came to 15 bases. This CDR3 region has 17 residues. Germline CDR1 is GTSNPN and CDR2 is SVGIG (reference sequence). In nucleotides, the CDR3 is TGTGCCTGGAGGAGGGGCAGAGGGGCCTCTGGGGCCAACGTCCTGACTTTC. Residues: CAWRRGRGASGANVLTF.

The rearrangement links TRBV5-4 to TRBJ2-1, with 7 bases matching TRBD1. The CDR3 sequence is 12 residues long. Germline CDR1 is SGHNT and CDR2 is YYREEE (reference sequence). The J segment lost 13 bases and the V segment lost 4 bases, leaving 8 bases of the junction unmatched. The CDR3 DNA follows: TGTGCCAGCAGCAACGAGTGGGACAGTCAGTTCTTC. This gives the protein CASSNEWDSQFF.

The gene calls are TRBV4-1 and TRBJ2-1; TRBD2 aligns across 7 bases. This CDR3 is 17 amino acids long. Germline V gives CDR1 MGHRA, CDR2 YSYEKL. The trim removed 0 bases at V and 4 bases at J, leaving 9 bases unmatched. The CDR3 nucleotides are TGCGCCAGCAGCCAAGATGGGGTAGCGGGCCTATACAATGAGCAGTTCTTC. It yields the protein CASSQDGVAGLYNEQFF.

The CDR3 is CASSRGGGRSYGYTF. The DNA of the CDR3 is TGTGCCAGCAGCCGTGGCGGGGGCCGATCCTATGGCTACACCTTC. This sequence joins TRBV3-1 (or the pseudogene TRBV3-2) and TRBJ1-2; weak D call: TRBD1 (6 bases). The CDR3 spans 15 residues. Trimming took off 4 bases at V and 4 bases at J, with 16 bases between the two ends. Germline CDR1 LGHDT, CDR2 YNNKEL (reference sequence).

This clone was observed a single time. The chain couples TRBV28 to TRBJ1-4; D unclear. The CDR3 is made up of 14 amino acids. Trimming cost V 2 bases and J 4 bases, with 8 bases left between them. Per the germline V gene, CDR1 is MDHEN and CDR2 is SYDVKM. In nucleotides, the CDR3 is TGTGCCAGCAGTTTAGACATATTTAATGAAAAACTGTTTTTT. This sequence encodes CASSLDIFNEKLFF. The whole variable domain, remainder taken from reference TRBV28 and TRBJ1-4, is DVKVTQSSRYLVKRTGEKVFLECVQDMDHENMFWYRQDPGLGLRLIYFSYDVKMKEKGDIPEGYSVSREKKERFSLILESASTNQTSMYLCASSLDIFNEKLFFGSGTQLSVL.

J is TRBJ2-2 and V is TRBV15, with a weak D call TRBD2 (6 bases). Germline values: CDR1 LNHNV, CDR2 YYDKDF (reference sequence). The V gene lost 5 bases and the J gene lost 5 bases, with 12 bases spanning the gap. The CDR3 runs to 14 residues. CDR3 coding DNA: TGTGCCACCAGCTTCGGGAGAAGGACCGGGGAGCTGTTTTTT. Protein: CATSFGRRTGELFF. The variable domain in full, completed from reference TRBV15 and TRBJ2-2, reads DAMVIQNPRYQVTQFGKPVTLSCSQTLNHNVMYWYQQKSSQAPKLLFHYYDKDFNNEADTPDNFQSRRPNTSFCFLDIRSPGLGDTAMYLCATSFGRRTGELFFGEGSRLTVL.

This chain links TRBV5-4 with TRBJ1-2; no clear D gene. Trimming pared 2 bases from V and 8 bases from J, leaving 10 bases between. CDR1 is SGHNT and CDR2 is YYREEE in the germline V gene (reference sequence). The CDR3 covers 12 residues. The CDR3 is CASSLDERGYTF. The DNA for the CDR3 is TGTGCCAGCAGCTTAGACGAGCGAGGCTACACCTTC.

The chain links TRBV19 to TRBJ2-1; no definite D call. With 5 bases removed from V and 8 bases from J, the gap between germline ends came to 7 bases. This CDR3 has 11 amino acids. Germline lookup yields CDR1 LNHDA and CDR2 SQIVND (reference sequence). The CDR3 coding sequence is TGTGCCAGTAGTCAGGTCGATGAGCAGTTCTTC. Translation gives CASSQVDEQFF. The full variable domain, its missing parts supplied by reference TRBV19 and TRBJ2-1, is DGGITQSPKYLFRKEGQNVTLSCEQNLNHDAMYWYRQDPGQGLRLIYYSQIVNDFQKGDIAEGYSVSREKKESFPLTVTSAQKNPTAFYLCASSQVDEQFFGPGTRLTVL.